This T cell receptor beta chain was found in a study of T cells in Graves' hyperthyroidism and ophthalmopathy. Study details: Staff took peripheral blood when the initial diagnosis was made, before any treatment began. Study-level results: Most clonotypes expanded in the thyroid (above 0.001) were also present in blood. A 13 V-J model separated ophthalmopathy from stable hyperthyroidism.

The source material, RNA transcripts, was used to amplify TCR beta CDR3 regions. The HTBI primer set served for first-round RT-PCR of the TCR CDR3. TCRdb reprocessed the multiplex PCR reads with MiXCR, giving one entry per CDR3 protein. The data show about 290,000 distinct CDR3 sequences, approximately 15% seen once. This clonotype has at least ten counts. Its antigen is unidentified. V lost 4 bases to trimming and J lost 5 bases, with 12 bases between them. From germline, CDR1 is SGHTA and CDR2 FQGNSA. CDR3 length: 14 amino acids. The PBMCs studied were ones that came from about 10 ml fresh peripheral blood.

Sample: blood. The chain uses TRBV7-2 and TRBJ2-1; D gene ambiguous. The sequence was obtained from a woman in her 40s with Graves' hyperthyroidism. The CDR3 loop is CASSWRFGHNEQFF. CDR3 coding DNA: TGTGCCAGCAGCTGGCGGTTCGGCCACAATGAGCAGTTCTTC.